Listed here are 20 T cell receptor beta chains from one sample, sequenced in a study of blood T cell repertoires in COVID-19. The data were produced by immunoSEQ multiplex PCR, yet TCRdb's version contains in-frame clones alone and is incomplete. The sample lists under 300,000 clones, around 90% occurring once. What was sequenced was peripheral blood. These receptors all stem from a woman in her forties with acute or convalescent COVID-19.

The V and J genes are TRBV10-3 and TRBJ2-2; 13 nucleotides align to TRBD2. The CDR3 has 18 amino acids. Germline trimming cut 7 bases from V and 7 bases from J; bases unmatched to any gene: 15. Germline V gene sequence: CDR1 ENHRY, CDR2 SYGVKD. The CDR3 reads CAITYTGGTSGAGGELFF. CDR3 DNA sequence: TGTGCCATCACTTACACCGGCGGGACTAGCGGGGCGGGCGGGGAGCTGTTTTTT.

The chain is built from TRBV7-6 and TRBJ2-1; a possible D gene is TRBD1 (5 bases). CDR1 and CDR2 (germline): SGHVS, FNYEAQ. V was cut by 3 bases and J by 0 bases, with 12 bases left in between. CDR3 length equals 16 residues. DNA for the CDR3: TGTGCCAGCAGCTTGATAAGGGGTCGCTCCTACAATGAGCAGTTCTTC. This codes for CASSLIRGRSYNEQFF.

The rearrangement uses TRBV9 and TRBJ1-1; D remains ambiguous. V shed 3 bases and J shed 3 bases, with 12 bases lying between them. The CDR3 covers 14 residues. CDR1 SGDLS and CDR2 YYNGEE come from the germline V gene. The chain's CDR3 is CASSGRISDTEAFF. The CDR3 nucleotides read TGTGCCAGCAGCGGCAGGATCTCTGACACTGAAGCTTTCTTT. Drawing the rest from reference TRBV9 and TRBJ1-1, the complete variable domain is DSGVTQTPKHLITATGQRVTLRCSPRSGDLSVYWYQQSLDQGLQFLIQYYNGEERAKGNILERFSAQQFPDLHSELNLSSLELGDSALYFCASSGRISDTEAFFGQGTRLTVV.

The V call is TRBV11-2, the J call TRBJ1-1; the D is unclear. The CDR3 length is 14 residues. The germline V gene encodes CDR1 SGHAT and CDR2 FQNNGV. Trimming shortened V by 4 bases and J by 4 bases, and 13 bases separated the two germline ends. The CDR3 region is CASSYDPRGTEAFF. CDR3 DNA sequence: TGTGCCAGCAGCTACGACCCCAGAGGCACTGAAGCTTTCTTT.

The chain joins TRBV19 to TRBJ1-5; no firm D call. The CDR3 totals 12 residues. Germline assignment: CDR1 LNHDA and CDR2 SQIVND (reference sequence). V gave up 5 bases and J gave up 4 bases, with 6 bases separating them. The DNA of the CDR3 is TGTGCCAGTAGTTGGCCGAATCAGCCCCAGCATTTT. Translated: CASSWPNQPQHF. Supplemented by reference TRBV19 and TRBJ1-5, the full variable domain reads DGGITQSPKYLFRKEGQNVTLSCEQNLNHDAMYWYRQDPGQGLRLIYYSQIVNDFQKGDIAEGYSVSREKKESFPLTVTSAQKNPTAFYLCASSWPNQPQHFGDGTRLSIL.

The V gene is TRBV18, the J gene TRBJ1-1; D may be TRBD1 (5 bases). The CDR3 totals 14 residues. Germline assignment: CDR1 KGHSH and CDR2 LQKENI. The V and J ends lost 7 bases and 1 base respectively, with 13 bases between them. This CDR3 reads CASLQALRNTEAFF. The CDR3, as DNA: TGTGCCAGCTTACAGGCGTTGAGGAACACTGAAGCTTTCTTT.

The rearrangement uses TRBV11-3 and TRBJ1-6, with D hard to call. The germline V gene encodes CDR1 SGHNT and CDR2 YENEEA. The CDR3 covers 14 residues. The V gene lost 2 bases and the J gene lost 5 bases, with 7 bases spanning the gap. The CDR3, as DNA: TGTGCCAGCAGCTTATCTACGGATAATTCACCCCTCCACTTT. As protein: CASSLSTDNSPLHF.

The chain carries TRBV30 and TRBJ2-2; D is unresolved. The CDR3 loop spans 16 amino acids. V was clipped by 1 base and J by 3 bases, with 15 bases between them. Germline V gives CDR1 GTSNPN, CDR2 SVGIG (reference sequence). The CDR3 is CAWSALSLQYTGELFF. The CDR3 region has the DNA TGTGCCTGGAGTGCCCTCTCTCTCCAGTACACCGGGGAGCTGTTTTTT.

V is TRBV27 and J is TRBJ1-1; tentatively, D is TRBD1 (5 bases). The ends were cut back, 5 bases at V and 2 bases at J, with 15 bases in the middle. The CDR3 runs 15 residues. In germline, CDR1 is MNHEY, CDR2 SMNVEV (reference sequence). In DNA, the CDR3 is TGTGCCAGCAGTCTAGTCCCGGGGGGAAACACTGAAGCTTTCTTT. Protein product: CASSLVPGGNTEAFF.

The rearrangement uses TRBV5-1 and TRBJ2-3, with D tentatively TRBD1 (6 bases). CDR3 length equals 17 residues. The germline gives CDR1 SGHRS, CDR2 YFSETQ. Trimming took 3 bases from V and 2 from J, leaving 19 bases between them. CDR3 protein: CASSYDHRDTHTDTQYF. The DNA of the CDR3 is TGCGCCAGCAGCTACGATCACCGGGACACACACACAGATACGCAGTATTTT.

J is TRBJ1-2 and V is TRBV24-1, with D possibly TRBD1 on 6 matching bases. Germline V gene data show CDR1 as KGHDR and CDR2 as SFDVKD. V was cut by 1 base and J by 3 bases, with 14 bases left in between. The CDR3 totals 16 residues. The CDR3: CATSDLKQGQYYGYTF. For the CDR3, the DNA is TGTGCCACCAGTGATTTAAAACAAGGACAGTACTATGGCTACACCTTC.

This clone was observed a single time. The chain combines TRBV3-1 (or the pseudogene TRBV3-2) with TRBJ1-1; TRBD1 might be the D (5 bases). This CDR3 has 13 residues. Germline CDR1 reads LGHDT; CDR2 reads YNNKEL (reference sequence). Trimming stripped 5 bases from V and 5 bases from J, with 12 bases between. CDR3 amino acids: CASSSRGGTEAFF. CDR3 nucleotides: TGTGCCAGCAGCTCCCGCGGGGGTACTGAAGCTTTCTTT.

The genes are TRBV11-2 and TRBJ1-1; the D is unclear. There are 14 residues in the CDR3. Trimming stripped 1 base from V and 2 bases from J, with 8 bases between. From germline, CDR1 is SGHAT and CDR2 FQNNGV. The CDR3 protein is CASSLVGPNTEAFF. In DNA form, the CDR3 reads TGTGCCAGCAGCTTAGTTGGGCCTAACACTGAAGCTTTCTTT.

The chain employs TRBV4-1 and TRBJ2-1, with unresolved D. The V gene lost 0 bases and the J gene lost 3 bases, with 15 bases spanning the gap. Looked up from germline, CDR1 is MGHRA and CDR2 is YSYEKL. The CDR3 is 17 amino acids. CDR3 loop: CASSQDISLVFYNEQFF. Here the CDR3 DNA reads TGCGCCAGCAGCCAAGATATATCGCTAGTGTTCTACAATGAGCAGTTCTTC.

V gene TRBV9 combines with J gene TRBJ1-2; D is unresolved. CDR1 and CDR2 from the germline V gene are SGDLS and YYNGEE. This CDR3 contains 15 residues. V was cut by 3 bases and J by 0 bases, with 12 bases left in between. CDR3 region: CASSAPAPANYGYTF. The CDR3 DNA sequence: TGTGCCAGCAGCGCCCCAGCGCCTGCTAACTATGGCTACACCTTC.

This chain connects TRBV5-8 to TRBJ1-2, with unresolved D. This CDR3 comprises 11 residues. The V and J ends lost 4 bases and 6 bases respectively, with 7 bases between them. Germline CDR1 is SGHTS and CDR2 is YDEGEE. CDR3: CASSPRHGYTF. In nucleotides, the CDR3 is TGTGCCAGCAGCCCGAGGCATGGCTACACCTTC. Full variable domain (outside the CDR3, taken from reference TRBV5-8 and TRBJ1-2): EAGVTQSPTHLIKTRGQQATLRCSPISGHTSVYWYQQALGLGLQFLLWYDEGEERNRGNFPPRFSGRQFPNYSSELNVNALELEDSALYLCASSPRHGYTFGSGTRLTVV.

The CDR3 here is CASAGNTDTQYF. The CDR3 DNA is TGTGCCAGCGCGGGGAACACAGATACGCAGTATTTT. The chain employs TRBV6-5 and TRBJ2-3; possible D gene TRBD2, 6 bases. V was cut by 8 bases and J by 2 bases, with 8 bases left in between. In germline, CDR1 is MNHEY, CDR2 SVGAGI. The CDR3 is 12 amino acids.

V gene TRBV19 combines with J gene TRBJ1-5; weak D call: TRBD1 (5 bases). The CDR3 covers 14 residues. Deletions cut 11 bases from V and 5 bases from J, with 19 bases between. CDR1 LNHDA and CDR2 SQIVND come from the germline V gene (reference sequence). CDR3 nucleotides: TGTGCCTCCCACGAAGGGGCAAACCATCAGCCCCAGCATTTT. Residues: CASHEGANHQPQHF.

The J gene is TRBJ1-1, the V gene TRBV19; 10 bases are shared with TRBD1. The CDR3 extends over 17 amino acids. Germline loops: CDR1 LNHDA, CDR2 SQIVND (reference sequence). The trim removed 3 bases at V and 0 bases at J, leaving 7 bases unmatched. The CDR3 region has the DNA TGTGCCAGTAGTATGGGGACAGGGGCGTACATGAACACTGAAGCTTTCTTT. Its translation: CASSMGTGAYMNTEAFF.

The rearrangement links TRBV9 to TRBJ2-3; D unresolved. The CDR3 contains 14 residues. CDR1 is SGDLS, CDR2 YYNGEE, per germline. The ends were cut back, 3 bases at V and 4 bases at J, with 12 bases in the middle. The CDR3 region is CASSAAYSPDTQYF. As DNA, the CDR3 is TGTGCCAGCAGCGCCGCGTATAGTCCAGATACGCAGTATTTT. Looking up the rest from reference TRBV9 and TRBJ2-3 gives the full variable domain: DSGVTQTPKHLITATGQRVTLRCSPRSGDLSVYWYQQSLDQGLQFLIQYYNGEERAKGNILERFSAQQFPDLHSELNLSSLELGDSALYFCASSAAYSPDTQYFGPGTRLTVL.